The 13 T cell receptor beta chains reported below all come from one sample, sequenced in a study of glioma-infiltrating T cells after dendritic cell vaccination. Using immunoSEQ multiplex PCR, the repertoire was profiled, and TCRdb retains in-frame clones only, with some absent. The repertoire consists of more than 100,000 clones, with 80% to 90% occurring once and the leading ten covering over 9.5%. This material consisted of blood, taken before dendritic cell vaccination. The origin of the receptors is a human donor with glioblastoma.

In its sample, this clone was seen once. The chain joins TRBV4-1 to TRBJ2-7, with 11 nucleotides matching TRBD2. This CDR3 is built from 18 residues. The germline V gene encodes CDR1 MGHRA and CDR2 YSYEKL. The V segment lost 4 bases and the J segment 2 bases; nucleotides outside the gene matches: 13. CDR3 protein: CASSLLFLAGGAPYEQYF. In DNA, the CDR3 is TGCGCCAGCAGCCTCCTCTTTCTAGCGGGGGGCGCTCCCTACGAGCAGTACTTC.

J is TRBJ1-1 and V is TRBV5-4; the match to TRBD1 covers 7 bases. The CDR3 contains 15 residues. V shed 0 bases, J shed 2 bases, and the junction held 4 bases outside the gene matches. The germline V gene has CDR1 SGHNT and CDR2 YYREEE (reference sequence). This CDR3 reads CASSLGPGGNTEAFF. CDR3 in DNA: TGTGCCAGCAGCTTGGGACCAGGGGGTAACACTGAAGCTTTCTTT.

The chain recombines TRBV5-1 with TRBJ1-2; weak D call: TRBD1 (5 bases). V was pared by 0 bases and J by 4 bases, with 16 bases between. This CDR3 has 16 amino acids. Germline values: CDR1 SGHRS, CDR2 YFSETQ. The CDR3 sequence is CASSLGQPIGVYGYTF. CDR3 in DNA: TGCGCCAGCAGCTTGGGACAGCCCATAGGCGTCTATGGCTACACCTTC.

This clone appeared a few times. The gene calls are TRBV9 and TRBJ1-3, with D perhaps matching TRBD1 (5 bases). V was cut by 5 bases and J by 4 bases, with 22 bases left in between. Germline CDR1 reads SGDLS; CDR2 reads YYNGEE. The CDR3 spans 17 residues. CDR3 amino acids: CASSPAPTEADGNTIYF. The CDR3, as DNA: TGTGCCAGCAGTCCCGCCCCGACAGAGGCGGACGGAAACACCATATATTTT. Filled out from reference TRBV9 and TRBJ1-3, the complete variable domain reads DSGVTQTPKHLITATGQRVTLRCSPRSGDLSVYWYQQSLDQGLQFLIQYYNGEERAKGNILERFSAQQFPDLHSELNLSSLELGDSALYFCASSPAPTEADGNTIYFGEGSWLTVV.

Worth noting for this clone: Other DNA sequences within the sample encode an identical CDR3. J is TRBJ1-1 and V is TRBV11-3; no clear D gene. CDR1 is SGHNT and CDR2 is YENEEA in the germline V gene. V was pared by 11 bases and J by 0 bases, with 13 bases between. The CDR3 runs to 13 residues. The CDR3 DNA reads TGTGCCTCCTCTCGCGCGATGAACACTGAAGCTTTCTTT. Translated, it gives CASSRAMNTEAFF.

The rearrangement joins TRBV13 to TRBJ2-5; 11 positions match TRBD2. This CDR3 has 16 residues. Trimming removed 6 bases from V and 2 bases from J; junction bases left unmatched: 8. Germline V lookup: CDR1 PRHDT, CDR2 FYEKMQ (reference sequence). CDR3 coding DNA: TGTGCCAGCAGAAGCTTAGCTAGCGGGGGGCAAGAGACCCAGTACTTC. Translated: CASRSLASGGQETQYF.

V usage is TRBV29-1 and J usage is TRBJ2-3; D is unresolved. Germline CDR1 reads SQVTM; CDR2 reads ANQGSEA. The ends were cut back, 4 bases at V and 2 bases at J, with 7 bases in the middle. This CDR3 is built from 12 residues. CDR3 amino acids: CSVGAFTDTQYF. The CDR3 bases are TGCAGCGTTGGGGCGTTCACAGATACGCAGTATTTT.

The sample holds one count of this clone. The chain uses TRBV5-1 and TRBJ2-5; no clear D. The germline V gene has CDR1 SGHRS and CDR2 YFSETQ. The V gene lost 3 bases and the J gene lost 2 bases, with 14 bases spanning the gap. The CDR3 runs to 15 residues. The CDR3 DNA follows: TGCGCCAGCAGCTCAGGAACACCCCAACAAGAGACCCAGTACTTC. As protein: CASSSGTPQQETQYF.

The chain has TRBV7-9 and TRBJ1-6; tentatively, D is TRBD1 (5 bases). CDR1 SEHNR and CDR2 FQNEAQ come from the germline V gene (reference sequence). V gave up 0 bases and J gave up 2 bases, with 14 bases separating them. CDR3 size: 18 residues. The CDR3 region is CASSLAVGREAYNSPLHF. As DNA, the CDR3 is TGTGCCAGCAGCTTAGCGGTTGGCAGGGAGGCCTATAATTCACCCCTCCACTTT.

The V and J genes are TRBV6-1 and TRBJ1-2, with 8 nucleotides matching TRBD1. Germline CDR1 and CDR2: MNHNS and SASEGT. This CDR3 has 14 amino acids. V shed 5 bases and J 4 bases; nucleotides not matched to a gene: 6. CDR3 bases: TGTGCCAGCAGTCTGGACAGGGACGGCTATGGCTACACCTTC. Its protein is CASSLDRDGYGYTF.

CDR3 coding DNA: TGCGCCAGCAGCTTGGCCCCAGCGGGGGAGTCCTACGAGCAGTACTTC. Translated: CASSLAPAGESYEQYF. The rearrangement joins TRBV5-1 to TRBJ2-7; 8 bases match TRBD2. The junction had 6 bases not matched to a gene; V was cut back by 0 bases and J by 1 base. The CDR3 contains 16 residues. The germline V gene encodes CDR1 SGHRS and CDR2 YFSETQ.

This chain uses TRBV19 with TRBJ2-7; 10 bases fit TRBD2. Germline V lookup: CDR1 LNHDA, CDR2 SQIVND (reference sequence). J lost 2 bases, V lost 1 base, and 8 bases had no gene match. The CDR3 consists of 17 residues. The DNA of the CDR3 is TGTGCCAGTAGTATAGTACCTAGCGGGGGAGTCGCCTACGAGCAGTACTTC. It specifies CASSIVPSGGVAYEQYF.

The chain links TRBV27 to TRBJ1-1, with D possibly matching TRBD1 (6 bases). This CDR3 has 15 amino acids. V lost 2 bases and J lost 1, with 11 bases in between. CDR1 and CDR2 from the germline V gene are MNHEY and SMNVEV (reference sequence). Here the CDR3 reads CASSLGGRGNTEAFF. CDR3 nucleotide sequence: TGTGCCAGCAGTTTAGGGGGCCGCGGGAACACTGAAGCTTTCTTT.